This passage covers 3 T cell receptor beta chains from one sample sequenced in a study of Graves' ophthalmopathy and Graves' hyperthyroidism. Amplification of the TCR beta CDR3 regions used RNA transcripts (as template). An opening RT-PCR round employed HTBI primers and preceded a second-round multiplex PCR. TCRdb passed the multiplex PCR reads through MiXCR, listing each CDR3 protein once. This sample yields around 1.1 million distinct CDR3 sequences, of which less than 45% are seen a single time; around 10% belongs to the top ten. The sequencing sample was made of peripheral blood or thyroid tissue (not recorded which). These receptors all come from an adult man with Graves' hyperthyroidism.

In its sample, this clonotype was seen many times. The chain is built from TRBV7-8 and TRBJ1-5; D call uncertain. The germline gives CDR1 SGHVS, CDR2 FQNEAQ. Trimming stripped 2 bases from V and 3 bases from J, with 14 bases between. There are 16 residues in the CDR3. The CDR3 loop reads CASSLSAPGDNQPQHF. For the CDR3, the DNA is TGTGCCAGCAGCTTATCCGCGCCCGGAGACAATCAGCCCCAGCATTTT.

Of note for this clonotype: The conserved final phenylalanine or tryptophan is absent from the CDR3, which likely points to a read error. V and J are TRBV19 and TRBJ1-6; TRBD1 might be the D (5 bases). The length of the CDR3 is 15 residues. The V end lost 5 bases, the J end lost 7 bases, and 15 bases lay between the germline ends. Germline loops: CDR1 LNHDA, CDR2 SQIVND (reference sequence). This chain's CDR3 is CASSVPGQGNSPLHV. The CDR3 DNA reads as TGTGCCAGTAGTGTACCGGGGCAGGGCAATTCACCCCTCCACGTT.

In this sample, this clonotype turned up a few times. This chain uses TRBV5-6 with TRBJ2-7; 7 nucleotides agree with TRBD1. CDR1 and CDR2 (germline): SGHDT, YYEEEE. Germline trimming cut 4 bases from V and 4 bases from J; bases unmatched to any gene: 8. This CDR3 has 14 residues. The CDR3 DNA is TGTGCCAGCAGCGGACCGGGACAGATTTACGAGCAGTACTTC. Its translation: CASSGPGQIYEQYF.